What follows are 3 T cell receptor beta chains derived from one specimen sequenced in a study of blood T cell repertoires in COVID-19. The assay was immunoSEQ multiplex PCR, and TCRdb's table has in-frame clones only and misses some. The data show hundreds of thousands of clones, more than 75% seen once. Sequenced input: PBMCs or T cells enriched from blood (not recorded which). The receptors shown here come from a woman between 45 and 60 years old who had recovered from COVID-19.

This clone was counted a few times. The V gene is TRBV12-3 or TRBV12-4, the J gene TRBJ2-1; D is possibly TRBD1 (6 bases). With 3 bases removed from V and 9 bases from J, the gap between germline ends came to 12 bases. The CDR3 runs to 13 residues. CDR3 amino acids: CASSLAGTTEQFF. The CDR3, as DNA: TGTGCCAGCAGTTTGGCAGGGACAACTGAGCAGTTCTTC.

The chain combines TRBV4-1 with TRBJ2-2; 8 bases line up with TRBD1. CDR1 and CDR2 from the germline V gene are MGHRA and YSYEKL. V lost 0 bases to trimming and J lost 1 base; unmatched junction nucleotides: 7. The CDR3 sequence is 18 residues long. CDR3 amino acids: CASSQDPRTGKNTGELFF. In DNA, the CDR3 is TGCGCCAGCAGCCAAGATCCCCGGACAGGGAAGAACACCGGGGAGCTGTTTTTT.

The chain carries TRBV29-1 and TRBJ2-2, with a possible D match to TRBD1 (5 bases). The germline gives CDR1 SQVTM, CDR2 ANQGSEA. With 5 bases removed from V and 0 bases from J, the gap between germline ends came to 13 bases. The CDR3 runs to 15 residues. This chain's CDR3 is CSVPVGRANTGELFF. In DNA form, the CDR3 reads TGCAGCGTTCCGGTGGGCAGGGCGAACACCGGGGAGCTGTTTTTT.